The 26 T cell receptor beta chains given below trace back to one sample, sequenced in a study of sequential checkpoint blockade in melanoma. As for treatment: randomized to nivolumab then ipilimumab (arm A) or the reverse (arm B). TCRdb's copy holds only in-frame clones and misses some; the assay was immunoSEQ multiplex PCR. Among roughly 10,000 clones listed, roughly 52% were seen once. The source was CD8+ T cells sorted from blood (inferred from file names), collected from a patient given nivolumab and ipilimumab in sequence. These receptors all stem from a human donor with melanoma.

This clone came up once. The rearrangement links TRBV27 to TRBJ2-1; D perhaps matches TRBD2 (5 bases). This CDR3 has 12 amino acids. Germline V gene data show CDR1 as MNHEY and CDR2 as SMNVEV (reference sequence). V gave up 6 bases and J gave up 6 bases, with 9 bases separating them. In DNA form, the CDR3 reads TGTGCCAGCAGCGTAACTAGCAATGAGCAGTTCTTC. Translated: CASSVTSNEQFF.

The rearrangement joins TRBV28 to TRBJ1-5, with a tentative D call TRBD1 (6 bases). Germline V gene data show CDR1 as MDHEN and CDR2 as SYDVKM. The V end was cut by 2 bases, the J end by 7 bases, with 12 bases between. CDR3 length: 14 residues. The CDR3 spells CASSLRAGVQPQHF. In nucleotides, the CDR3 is TGTGCCAGCAGTTTACGGGCAGGGGTCCAGCCCCAGCATTTT.

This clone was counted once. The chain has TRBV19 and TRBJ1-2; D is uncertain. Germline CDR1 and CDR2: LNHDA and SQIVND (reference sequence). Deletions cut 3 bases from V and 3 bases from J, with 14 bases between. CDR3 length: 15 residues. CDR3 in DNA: TGTGCCAGTAGTATGTCTGTGGGCACCTACTATGGCTACACCTTC. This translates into CASSMSVGTYYGYTF.

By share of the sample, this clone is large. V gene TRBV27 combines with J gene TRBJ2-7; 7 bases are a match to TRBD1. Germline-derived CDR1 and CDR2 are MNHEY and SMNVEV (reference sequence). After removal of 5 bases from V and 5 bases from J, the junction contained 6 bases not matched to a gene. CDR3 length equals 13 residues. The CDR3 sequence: CASSLTGVDEQYF. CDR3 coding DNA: TGTGCCAGCAGTCTCACAGGGGTGGACGAGCAGTACTTC.

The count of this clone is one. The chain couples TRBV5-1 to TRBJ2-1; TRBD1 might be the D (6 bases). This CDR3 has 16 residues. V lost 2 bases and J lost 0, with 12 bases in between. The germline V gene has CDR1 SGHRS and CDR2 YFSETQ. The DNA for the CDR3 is TGCGCCAGCAGCTTCCAGGGGACCTCCTCCTACAATGAGCAGTTCTTC. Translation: CASSFQGTSSYNEQFF.

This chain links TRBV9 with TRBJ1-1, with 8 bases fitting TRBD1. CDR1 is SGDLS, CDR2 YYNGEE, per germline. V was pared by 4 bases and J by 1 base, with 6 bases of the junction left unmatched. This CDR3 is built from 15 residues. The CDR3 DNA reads TGTGCCAGCAGCCTAGGACAGGGTGCGAACACTGAAGCTTTCTTT. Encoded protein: CASSLGQGANTEAFF.

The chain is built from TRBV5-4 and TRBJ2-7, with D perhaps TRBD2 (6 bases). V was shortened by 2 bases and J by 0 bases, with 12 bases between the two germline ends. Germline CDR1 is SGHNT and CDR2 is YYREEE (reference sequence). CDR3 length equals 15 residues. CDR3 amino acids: CASSLTSPSSYEQYF. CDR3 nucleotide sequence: TGTGCCAGCAGCTTAACTAGCCCTAGCTCCTACGAGCAGTACTTC. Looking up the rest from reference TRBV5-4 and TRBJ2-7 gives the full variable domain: ETGVTQSPTHLIKTRGQQVTLRCSSQSGHNTVSWYQQALGQGPQFIFQYYREEENGRGNFPPRFSGLQFPNYSSELNVNALELDDSALYLCASSLTSPSSYEQYFGPGTRLTVT.

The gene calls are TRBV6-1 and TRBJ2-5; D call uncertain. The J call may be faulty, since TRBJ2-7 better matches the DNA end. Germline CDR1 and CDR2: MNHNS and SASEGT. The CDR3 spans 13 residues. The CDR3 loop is CASSDRRRVEQYF. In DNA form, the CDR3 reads TGTGCCAGCAGTGACCGGCGACGGGTCGAGCAGTACTTC.

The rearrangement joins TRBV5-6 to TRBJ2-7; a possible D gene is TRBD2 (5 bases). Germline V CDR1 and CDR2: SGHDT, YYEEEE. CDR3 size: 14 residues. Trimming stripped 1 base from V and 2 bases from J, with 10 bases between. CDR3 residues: CASSLSAEAYEQYF. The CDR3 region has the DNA TGTGCCAGCAGCTTGTCCGCGGAGGCCTACGAGCAGTACTTC.

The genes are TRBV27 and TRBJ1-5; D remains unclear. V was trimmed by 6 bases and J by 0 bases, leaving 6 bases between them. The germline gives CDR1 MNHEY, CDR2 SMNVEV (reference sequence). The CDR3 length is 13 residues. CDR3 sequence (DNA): TGTGCCAGCAGGGAGTATAGCAATCAGCCCCAGCATTTT. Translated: CASREYSNQPQHF.

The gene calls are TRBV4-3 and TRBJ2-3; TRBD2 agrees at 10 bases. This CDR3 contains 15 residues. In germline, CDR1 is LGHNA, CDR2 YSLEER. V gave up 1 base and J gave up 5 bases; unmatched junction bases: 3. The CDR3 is CASSQAAGGKDTQYF. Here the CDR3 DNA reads TGCGCCAGCAGCCAAGCAGCGGGAGGGAAAGATACGCAGTATTTT.

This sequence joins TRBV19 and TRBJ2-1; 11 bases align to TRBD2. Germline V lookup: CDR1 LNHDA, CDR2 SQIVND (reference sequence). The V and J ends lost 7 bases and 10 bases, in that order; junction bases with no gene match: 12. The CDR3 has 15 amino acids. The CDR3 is CASTPRLAGSEEQFF. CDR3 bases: TGTGCCAGTACCCCTCGACTAGCGGGGTCCGAAGAGCAGTTCTTC. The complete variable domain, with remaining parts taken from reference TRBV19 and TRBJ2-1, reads DGGITQSPKYLFRKEGQNVTLSCEQNLNHDAMYWYRQDPGQGLRLIYYSQIVNDFQKGDIAEGYSVSREKKESFPLTVTSAQKNPTAFYLCASTPRLAGSEEQFFGPGTRLTVL.

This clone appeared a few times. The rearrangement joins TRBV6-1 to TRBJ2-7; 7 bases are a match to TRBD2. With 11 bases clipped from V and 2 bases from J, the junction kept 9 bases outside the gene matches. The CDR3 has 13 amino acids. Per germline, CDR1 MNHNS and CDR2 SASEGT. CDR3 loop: CACLGEGPYEQYF. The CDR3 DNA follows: TGTGCCTGCTTGGGGGAGGGTCCCTACGAGCAGTACTTC.

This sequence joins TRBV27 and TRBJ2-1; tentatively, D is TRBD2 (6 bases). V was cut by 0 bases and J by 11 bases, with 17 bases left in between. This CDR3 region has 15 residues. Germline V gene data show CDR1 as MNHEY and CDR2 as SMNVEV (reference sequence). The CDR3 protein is CASSLSGGWGTKQFF. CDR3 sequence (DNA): TGTGCCAGCAGTTTATCGGGGGGTTGGGGAACCAAGCAGTTCTTC.

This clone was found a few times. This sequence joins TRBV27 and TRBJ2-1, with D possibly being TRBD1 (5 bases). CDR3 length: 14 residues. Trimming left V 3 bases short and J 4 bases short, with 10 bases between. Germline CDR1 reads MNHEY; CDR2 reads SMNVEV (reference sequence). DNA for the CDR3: TGTGCCAGCAGTTTTCAGGGAAAATACAATGAGCAGTTCTTC. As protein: CASSFQGKYNEQFF.

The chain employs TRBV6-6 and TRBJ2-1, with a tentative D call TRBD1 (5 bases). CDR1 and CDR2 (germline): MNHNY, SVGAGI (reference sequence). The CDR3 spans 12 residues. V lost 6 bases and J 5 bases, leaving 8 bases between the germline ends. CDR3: CASRARDNEQFF. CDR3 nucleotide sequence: TGTGCCAGCAGGGCCAGGGACAATGAGCAGTTCTTC.

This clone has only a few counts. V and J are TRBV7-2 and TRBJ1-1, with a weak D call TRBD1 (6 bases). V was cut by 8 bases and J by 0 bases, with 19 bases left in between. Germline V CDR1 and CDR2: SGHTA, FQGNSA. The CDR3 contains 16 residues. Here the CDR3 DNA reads TGTGCCAGCGACGAAGGGGATGGGGGCATGAACACTGAAGCTTTCTTT. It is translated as CASDEGDGGMNTEAFF.

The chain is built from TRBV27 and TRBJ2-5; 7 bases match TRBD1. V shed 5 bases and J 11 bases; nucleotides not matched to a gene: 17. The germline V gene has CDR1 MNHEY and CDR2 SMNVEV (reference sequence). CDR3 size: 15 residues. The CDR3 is CASSPPAGGIGEQYF. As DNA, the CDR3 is TGTGCCAGCAGTCCACCGGCAGGGGGAATAGGAGAGCAGTACTTC.

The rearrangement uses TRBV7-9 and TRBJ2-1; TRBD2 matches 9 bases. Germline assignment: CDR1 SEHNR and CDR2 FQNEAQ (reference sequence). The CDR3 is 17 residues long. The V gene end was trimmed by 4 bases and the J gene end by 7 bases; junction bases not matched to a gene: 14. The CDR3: CASSSPASGTPGNEQFF. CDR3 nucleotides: TGTGCCAGCAGCTCCCCGGCTAGCGGGACCCCGGGGAATGAGCAGTTCTTC.

The CDR3 DNA reads TGTGCCAGCAGTTTATTCTTAGACAGGGGCTACGAGCAGTACTTC. Translated: CASSLFLDRGYEQYF. This chain uses TRBV28 with TRBJ2-7; 8 bases are a match to TRBD1. Germline CDR1 MDHEN, CDR2 SYDVKM. Trimming cost V 1 base and J 3 bases; bases outside gene matches: 5. This CDR3 is built from 15 residues.

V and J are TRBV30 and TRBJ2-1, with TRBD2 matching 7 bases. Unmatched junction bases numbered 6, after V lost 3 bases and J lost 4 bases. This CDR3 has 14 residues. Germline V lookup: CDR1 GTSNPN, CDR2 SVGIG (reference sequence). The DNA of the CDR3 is TGTGCCTGGAGATTCCTCGGGGGGTACAATGAGCAGTTCTTC. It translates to CAWRFLGGYNEQFF.

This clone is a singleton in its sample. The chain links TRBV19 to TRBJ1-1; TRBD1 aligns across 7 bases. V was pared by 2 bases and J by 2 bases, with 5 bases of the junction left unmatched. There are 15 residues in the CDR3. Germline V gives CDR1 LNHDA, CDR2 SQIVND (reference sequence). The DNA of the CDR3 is TGTGCCAGTAGTATAAACGGACAGGTTAACACTGAAGCTTTCTTT. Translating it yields CASSINGQVNTEAFF.

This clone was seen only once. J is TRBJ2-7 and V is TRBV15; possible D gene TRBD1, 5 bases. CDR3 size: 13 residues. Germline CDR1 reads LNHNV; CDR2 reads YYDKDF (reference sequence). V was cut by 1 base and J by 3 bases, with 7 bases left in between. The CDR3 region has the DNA TGTGCCACCAGCAGAGTTCAGGGCTACGAGCAGTACTTC. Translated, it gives CATSRVQGYEQYF.

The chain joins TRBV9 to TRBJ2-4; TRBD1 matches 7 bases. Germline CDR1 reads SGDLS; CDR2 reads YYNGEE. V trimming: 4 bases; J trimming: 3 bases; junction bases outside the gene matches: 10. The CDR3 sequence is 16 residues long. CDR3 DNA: TGTGCCAGCAGCCACAACAGGGGCCATAACAAAAACATTCAGTACTTC. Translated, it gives CASSHNRGHNKNIQYF.

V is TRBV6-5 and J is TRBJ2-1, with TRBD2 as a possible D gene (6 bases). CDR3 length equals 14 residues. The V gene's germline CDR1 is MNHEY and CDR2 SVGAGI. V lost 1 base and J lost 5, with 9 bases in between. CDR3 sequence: CASSYYSGDNEQFF. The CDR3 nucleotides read TGTGCCAGCAGTTACTATTCGGGGGACAATGAGCAGTTCTTC.

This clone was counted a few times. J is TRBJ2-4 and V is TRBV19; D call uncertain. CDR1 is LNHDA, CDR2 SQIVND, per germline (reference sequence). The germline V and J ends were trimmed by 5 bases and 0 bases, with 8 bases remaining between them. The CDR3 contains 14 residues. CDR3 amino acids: CASSPLLAKNIQYF. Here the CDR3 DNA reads TGTGCCAGTAGTCCCCTTTTAGCCAAAAACATTCAGTACTTC.